This is a list of T cell receptor beta chains from one sample in a study of blood T cell repertoires in COVID-19. Repertoires were generated with immunoSEQ multiplex PCR, while TCRdb's copy carries only in-frame clones and drops some. This sample has some 140,000 clones, with around four fifths found just once. The source material was peripheral blood. Receptors originate from a man aged 55 to 70 who had recovered from COVID-19. The CDR3 runs from the conserved cysteine through the conserved F or W. D genes are given only for firm matches. Expanded clones get a size class; other rows say once, few or many, or leave the size out.

>NA|TRBV7-2|NA|TRBJ2-1
TGTGCCAGCAGCTTAGCGGAGGGGAACAATGAGCAGTTCTTC
CASSLAEGNNEQFF
>NA|TRBV7-2|TRBD2|TRBJ2-7
TGTGCCAGCAGCGGGGGGGCCTACGAGCAGTACTTC
CASSGGAYEQYF
>NA|TRBV28|NA|TRBJ2-7
TGTGCCAGCAGTCTTCCTAGGTGGGAGCAGTACTTC
CASSLPRWEQYF
>NA|TRBV2|NA|TRBJ1-1
TGTGCCAGCAGTTCGACAGAATCAACTGAAGCTTTCTTT
CASSSTESTEAFF
>NA|TRBV14|NA|TRBJ2-3
TGTGCCAGCAGCCAAGTTAAGCAAGATACGCAGTATTTT
CASSQVKQDTQYF
>NA|TRBV18|TRBD1|TRBJ2-5
TGTGCCAGCTCACCTTCGGGACAGGGGCAAGAGACCCAGTACTTC
CASSPSGQGQETQYF
>NA|TRBV15|NA|TRBJ1-2
TGTGCCACCAGCAGAGGGCGGGACAACTATGGCTACACCTTC
CATSRGRDNYGYTF
>once|TRBV5-8|NA|TRBJ1-1
TGTGCCAGCAGCTTCACAGTTAACACTGAAGCTTTCTTT
CASSFTVNTEAFF
>NA|TRBV5-1|NA|TRBJ2-3
TGCGCCAGCAGCTTGGGGGATGGCCCCCCGGGGGCAGATACGCAGTATTTT
CASSLGDGPPGADTQYF
>NA|TRBV5-1|NA|TRBJ2-2
TGCGCCAGCAGCTTGGGGTCGGCGAACACCGGGGAGCTGTTTTTT
CASSLGSANTGELFF
>NA|TRBV7-7|NA|TRBJ2-1
TGTGCTAGCAGCCCCGGGACTGGCTTATACAATGAGCAGTTCTTC
CASSPGTGLYNEQFF
>NA|TRBV28|NA|TRBJ2-3
TGTGCCAGCATATCTACCGCGGGAACGCATAGCACAGATACGCAGTATTTT
CASISTAGTHSTDTQYF
>NA|TRBV15|NA|TRBJ2-3
TGTGCCACCAGCAGAGGGGAGGATACGCAGTATTTT
CATSRGEDTQYF
>NA|TRBV7-2|NA|TRBJ1-5
TGTGCCAGCACCCTGACCGGCCAGGGGAATCAGCCCCAGCATTTT
CASTLTGQGNQPQHF
>NA|TRBV18|NA|TRBJ2-5
TGTGCCAGCTCACCAGACAGGTTAGAAGGAGAGACCCAGTACTTC
CASSPDRLEGETQYF
>NA|TRBV7-7|TRBD2|TRBJ2-1
TGTGCTAGCAGCTTAACTAGCGGGGGTTCTGGTGAGGAGCAGTTCTTC
CASSLTSGGSGEEQFF
>NA|TRBV6-5|NA|TRBJ2-3
TGTGCCACCCGATCGACAGCTAGCACAGATACGCAGTATTTT
CATRSTASTDTQYF
>NA|TRBV12-3/TRBV12-4|NA|TRBJ1-4
TGTGCCAGCAGTTTAAGTCGGGAAAAACTGTTTTTT
CASSLSREKLFF
>once|TRBV7-2|TRBD1|TRBJ1-1
TGTGCCAGCAGTAGGGTAGGGACAGAGAACACTGAAGCTTTCTTT
CASSRVGTENTEAFF
>NA|TRBV7-3|TRBD2|TRBJ2-4
TGTGCCAGCAGCTCCTCAAGCGGGAGTCTAGCCAAAAACATTCAGTACTTC
CASSSSSGSLAKNIQYF
>NA|TRBV4-2|NA|TRBJ2-2
TGTGCCAGCAGCCAAGATCTAGGCGGAGTCACCGGGGAGCTGTTTTTT
CASSQDLGGVTGELFF
>many|TRBV5-1|TRBD1|TRBJ1-2
TGCGCCAGCAGCTTGGAGGGACAGGGGGGTCTTGGCTACACCTTC
CASSLEGQGGLGYTF
>NA|TRBV19|NA|TRBJ2-2
TGTGCCAGTACAGGGGAATCTACCGGGGAGCTGTTTTTT
CASTGESTGELFF
>NA|TRBV9|TRBD1|TRBJ1-3
TGTGCCAGCAGGACAGGAGGGGACAGTGATGTCTCTGGAAACACCATATATTTT
CASRTGGDSDVSGNTIYF
>NA|TRBV19|TRBD1|TRBJ2-7
TGTGCCAGTAGTAGAAGAGACAGGGGGCGAAACTACGAGCAGTACTTC
CASSRRDRGRNYEQYF
>NA|TRBV30|NA|TRBJ1-4
TGTGCCTGGAGTGTGGGGGGGACACCTGAAAAACTGTTTTTT
CAWSVGGTPEKLFF
>NA|TRBV5-1|TRBD1|TRBJ1-5
TGCGCCAGCAGCCCTGGACAGGGGCGATCGCCCCAGCATTTT
CASSPGQGRSPQHF
>NA|TRBV19|NA|TRBJ1-2
TGTGCCAGTAGTACCCTCCCGGTCGCGGGGGTAGGCTACACCTTC
CASSTLPVAGVGYTF
>NA|TRBV2|NA|TRBJ1-2
TGTGCCAGCATTTCCGGGGGGGGCTATGGCTACACCTTC
CASISGGGYGYTF
>NA|TRBV24-1|NA|TRBJ1-2
TGTGCCACCAGTCCCAACAGGGTAGGGGCTGACTATGGCTACACCTTC
CATSPNRVGADYGYTF
>NA|TRBV4-3|NA|TRBJ1-5
TGCGCCAGCAGCCAAGACTTGGCAGGGCGACAGCCCCAGCATTTT
CASSQDLAGRQPQHF